What follows are 15 T cell receptor beta chains derived from one specimen sequenced in a study of T cell changes during pregnancy in multiple sclerosis. TCRdb's table, derived via immunoSEQ multiplex PCR, lists solely in-frame clones and lacks some. In the table there are fewer than 140,000 clones, more than 80% of which are singletons. The material sequenced was peripheral blood, taken before pregnancy. The source of these receptors is a female donor with multiple sclerosis, enrolled in a pregnancy study.

This rearrangement joins TRBV5-6 to TRBJ1-3; 8 nucleotides match TRBD1. Losses at the gene ends were 5 bases for V and 0 bases for J; bases not matched to a gene: 7. CDR1 is SGHDT and CDR2 is YYEEEE in the germline V gene. This CDR3 contains 16 residues. The CDR3 reads CASSYGQGNSGNTIYF. The CDR3 DNA reads TGTGCCAGCAGTTACGGACAGGGAAACTCTGGAAACACCATATATTTT.

For this clone: Other DNA sequences in this sample translate to the same CDR3. The gene calls are TRBV7-9 and TRBJ1-1; 7 nucleotides match TRBD1. This CDR3 spans 13 amino acids. J gave up 3 bases and V 6 bases, and 4 bases lay outside the gene matches. Germline values: CDR1 SEHNR, CDR2 FQNEAQ (reference sequence). The CDR3 nucleotides are TGTGCCAGCAGGTCTACAGGGGACACTGAAGCTTTCTTT. This gives the protein CASRSTGDTEAFF.

V is TRBV7-9 and J is TRBJ1-1, with 7 bases fitting TRBD1. Looked up from germline, CDR1 is SEHNR and CDR2 is FQNEAQ (reference sequence). J gave up 3 bases and V 5 bases, and 9 bases lay outside the gene matches. The CDR3 is 15 residues long. This CDR3 is CASSPQGGVYTEAFF. The CDR3 nucleotides read TGTGCCAGCAGCCCGCAGGGGGGAGTTTACACTGAAGCTTTCTTT.

CDR3 sequence (DNA): TGCGCCAGCAGCAGGGGGACAGGGTCCGGCACAGATACGCAGTATTTT. The encoded protein is CASSRGTGSGTDTQYF. The chain is built from TRBV5-1 and TRBJ2-3; 9 positions agree with TRBD1. Trimming removed 4 bases from V and 1 base from J; junction bases left unmatched: 7. The CDR3 extends over 16 amino acids. CDR1 SGHRS and CDR2 YFSETQ come from the germline V gene.

The genes are TRBV6-6 and TRBJ1-1; 8 bases fit TRBD1. Germline lookup yields CDR1 MNHNY and CDR2 SVGAGI (reference sequence). The CDR3 covers 13 residues. V lost 0 bases and J lost 11; bases outside the gene matches: 5. CDR3 in amino acids: CASSYSAGGMAFF. The CDR3 DNA reads as TGTGCCAGCAGTTACTCAGCAGGGGGCATGGCTTTCTTT.

V gene TRBV7-2 combines with J gene TRBJ2-1, with TRBD1 matching 10 bases. Germline values: CDR1 SGHTA, CDR2 FQGNSA. The trim removed 3 bases at V and 4 bases at J, leaving 6 bases unmatched. This CDR3 spans 16 amino acids. This chain's CDR3 is CASSLWTGGGYNEQFF. CDR3 in DNA: TGTGCCAGCAGCTTGTGGACAGGGGGGGGATACAATGAGCAGTTCTTC.

The V and J genes are TRBV7-9 and TRBJ2-3, with 11 positions matching TRBD2. The CDR3 is 16 residues long. With V trimmed by 3 bases and J by 3 bases, 5 bases remained unmatched. CDR1 is SEHNR, CDR2 FQNEAQ, per germline (reference sequence). The CDR3 nucleotides are TGTGCCAGCAGCTTCGGACTAGCGGGTAATACAGATACGCAGTATTTT. The encoded protein is CASSFGLAGNTDTQYF.

The chain employs TRBV6-6 and TRBJ2-7, with 7 bases identical to TRBD1. This CDR3 contains 14 residues. Unmatched junction bases numbered 3, after V lost 1 base and J lost 3 bases. CDR1 and CDR2 (germline): MNHNY, SVGAGI (reference sequence). In DNA form, the CDR3 reads TGTGCCAGCAGTTACTACAGGGGTAACTACGAGCAGTACTTC. It is translated as CASSYYRGNYEQYF.

The rearrangement uses TRBV27 and TRBJ2-1; TRBD1 is a possible D gene (5 bases). Germline CDR1 reads MNHEY; CDR2 reads SMNVEV (reference sequence). The V and J ends lost 6 bases and 9 bases respectively, with 15 bases between them. The CDR3 is 13 residues long. This CDR3 reads CASRVGPTVEQFF. CDR3 DNA sequence: TGTGCCAGCAGGGTGGGGCCTACGGTTGAGCAGTTCTTC.

The genes are TRBV9 and TRBJ1-1, with 7 positions matching TRBD1. Trimming cost V 3 bases and J 2 bases; bases outside gene matches: 4. This CDR3 has 14 residues. CDR1 is SGDLS and CDR2 is YYNGEE in the germline V gene. The CDR3 nucleotides are TGTGCCAGCAGCGCTGGACAGGCAAACACTGAAGCTTTCTTT. Translating it yields CASSAGQANTEAFF.

This chain connects TRBV6-1 to TRBJ2-7, with TRBD2 matching over 7 bases. Germline CDR1 and CDR2: MNHNS and SASEGT. J lost 5 bases, V lost 6 bases, and 4 bases had no gene match. CDR3 length: 12 amino acids. CDR3 coding DNA: TGTGCCAGCAGCGCGGGAGCCAACGAGCAGTACTTC. This encodes CASSAGANEQYF.

The chain is built from TRBV6-1 and TRBJ2-7, with 8 positions matching TRBD2. The V gene's germline CDR1 is MNHNS and CDR2 SASEGT. The trim removed 4 bases at V and 6 bases at J, leaving 11 bases unmatched. This CDR3 has 15 amino acids. The CDR3 is CASSALAGGPGEQYF. CDR3 nucleotide sequence: TGTGCCAGCAGTGCATTGGCGGGGGGTCCCGGCGAGCAGTACTTC.

The chain links TRBV2 to TRBJ2-7; 9 positions match TRBD2. V lost 4 bases, J lost 0 bases, and 7 bases stayed unmatched. This CDR3 contains 16 residues. Germline loops: CDR1 SNHLY, CDR2 FYNNEI. The CDR3 region is CASSVRLAESSYEQYF. Here the CDR3 DNA reads TGTGCCAGCAGTGTACGACTAGCGGAGAGCTCCTACGAGCAGTACTTC.

The sample holds one count of this clone. V usage is TRBV9 and J usage is TRBJ2-3; D is unclear. The CDR3 consists of 15 residues. CDR1 SGDLS and CDR2 YYNGEE come from the germline V gene. Trimming took 1 base from V and 3 from J, leaving 12 bases between them. The CDR3 loop is CASSVLGSSTDTQYF. The CDR3 DNA reads TGTGCCAGCAGCGTACTCGGTAGCTCTACAGATACGCAGTATTTT.

The rearrangement links TRBV5-4 to TRBJ1-2; 11 bases line up with TRBD1. Germline assignment: CDR1 SGHNT and CDR2 YYREEE (reference sequence). This CDR3 is 15 amino acids long. V gave up 1 base and J gave up 7 bases; unmatched junction bases: 6. CDR3 sequence reads: CASSLKGQGAGGYTF. The CDR3 region has the DNA TGTGCCAGCAGCTTGAAAGGACAGGGGGCCGGTGGCTACACCTTC.